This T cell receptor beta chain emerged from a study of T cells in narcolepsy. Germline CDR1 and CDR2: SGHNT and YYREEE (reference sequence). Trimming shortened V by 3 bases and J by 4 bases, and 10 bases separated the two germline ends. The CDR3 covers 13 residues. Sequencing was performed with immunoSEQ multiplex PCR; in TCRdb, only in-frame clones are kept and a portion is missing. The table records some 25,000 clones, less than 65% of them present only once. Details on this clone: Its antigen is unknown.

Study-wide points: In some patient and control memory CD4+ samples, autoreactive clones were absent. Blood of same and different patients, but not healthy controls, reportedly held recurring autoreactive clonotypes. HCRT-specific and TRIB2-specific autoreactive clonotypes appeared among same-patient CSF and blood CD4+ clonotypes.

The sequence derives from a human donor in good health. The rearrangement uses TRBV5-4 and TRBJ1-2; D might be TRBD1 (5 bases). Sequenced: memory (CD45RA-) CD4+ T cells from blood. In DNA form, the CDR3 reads TGTGCCAGCAGCTCCGGGGCCCTCTATGGCTACACCTTC. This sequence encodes CASSSGALYGYTF.